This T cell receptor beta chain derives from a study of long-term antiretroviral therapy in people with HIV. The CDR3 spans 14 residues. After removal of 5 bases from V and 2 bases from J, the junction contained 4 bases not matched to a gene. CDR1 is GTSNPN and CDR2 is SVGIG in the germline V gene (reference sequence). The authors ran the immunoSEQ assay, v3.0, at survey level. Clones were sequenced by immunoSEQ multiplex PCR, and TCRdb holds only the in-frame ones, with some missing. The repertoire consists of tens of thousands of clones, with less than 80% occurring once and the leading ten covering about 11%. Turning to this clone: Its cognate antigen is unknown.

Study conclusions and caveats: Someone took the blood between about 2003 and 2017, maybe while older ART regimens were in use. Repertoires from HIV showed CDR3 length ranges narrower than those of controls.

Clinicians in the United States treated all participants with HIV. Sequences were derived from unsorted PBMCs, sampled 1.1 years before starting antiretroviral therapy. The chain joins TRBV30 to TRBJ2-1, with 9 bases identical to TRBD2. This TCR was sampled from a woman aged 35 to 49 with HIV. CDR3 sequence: CAWEAGGPYNEQFF. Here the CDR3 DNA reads TGTGCCTGGGAAGCGGGGGGCCCCTACAATGAGCAGTTCTTC.